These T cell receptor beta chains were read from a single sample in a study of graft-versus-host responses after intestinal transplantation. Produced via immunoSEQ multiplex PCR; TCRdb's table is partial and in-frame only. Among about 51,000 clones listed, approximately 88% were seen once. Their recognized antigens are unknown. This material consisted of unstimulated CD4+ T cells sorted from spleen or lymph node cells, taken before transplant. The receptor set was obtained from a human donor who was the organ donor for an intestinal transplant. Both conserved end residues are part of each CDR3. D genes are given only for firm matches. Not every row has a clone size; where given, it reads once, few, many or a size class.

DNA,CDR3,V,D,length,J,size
TGTGCCAGCAGCCCCCCGGGACTAGTACAAGAGACCCAGTACTTC,CASSPPGLVQETQYF,TRBV11-2,TRBD2,15,TRBJ2-5,.
TGTGCCAGCAGCGCATATGGGTCTACAGTGACTGGAAACACCATATATTTT,CASSAYGSTVTGNTIYF,TRBV5-5,.,17,TRBJ1-3,.
TGTGCCAGCAGTTACACCCCCGAGACAAATACGCAGTATTTT,CASSYTPETNTQYF,TRBV6-5,.,14,TRBJ2-3,.
TGTGCCAGCACAGTATCCCGGACAGGGGGCGAGCAGTACTTC,CASTVSRTGGEQYF,TRBV2,TRBD1,14,TRBJ2-7,.
TGTGCCAGCAGAGACAGCCCCTCTGGAAACACCATATATTTT,CASRDSPSGNTIYF,TRBV6-1,.,14,TRBJ1-3,.
TGCGCCAGCGGGCGCATTTCAAGCCTGAACACCGGGGAGCTGTTTTTT,CASGRISSLNTGELFF,TRBV23-1,.,16,TRBJ2-2,once
TGTGCCAGCAGGCGAGGAAGGGGGTCTGGAAACACCATATATTTT,CASRRGRGSGNTIYF,TRBV2,.,15,TRBJ1-3,.
TGTGCCAGCAGCCCCCGACCAACCGCCGGAGGGACGCAGTATTTT,CASSPRPTAGGTQYF,TRBV9,.,15,TRBJ2-3,.
TGTGCCAGCAGCGTCTCCTCCCCATCCCCGGGACAGGGTACTGAAGCTTTCTTT,CASSVSSPSPGQGTEAFF,TRBV2,TRBD1,18,TRBJ1-1,.
TGTGCCAGCAGCCACGGACTCAGGTGGCCTGAAGCTTTCTTT,CASSHGLRWPEAFF,TRBV28,.,14,TRBJ1-1,once
TGCGCCAGCAGCCAAGATCATAGCGGGAGTTACGAGCAGTACTTC,CASSQDHSGSYEQYF,TRBV4-3,TRBD2,15,TRBJ2-7,.
TGTGCCAGCAGCGGCCTACTCCAGGGGTACGTGGGAGCTAATGAAAAACTGTTTTTT,CASSGLLQGYVGANEKLFF,TRBV5-5,.,19,TRBJ1-4,once
TGTGCCAGCAGCGTAGGGACAGGGGATATTGGCTATGGCTACACCTTC,CASSVGTGDIGYGYTF,TRBV9,TRBD1,16,TRBJ1-2,.
TGTGCCAGCAGCTACGGGACAGGCCAAAAACGTAACACTGAAGCTTTCTTT,CASSYGTGQKRNTEAFF,TRBV7-8,TRBD1,17,TRBJ1-1,.
TGTGCCAGCAGCTCCCAGACACTTTCCTACGAGCAGTACTTC,CASSSQTLSYEQYF,TRBV7-2,.,14,TRBJ2-7,.
TGTGCCAGCAACATTGGCGGTGCAGAGAGAGAAGCTTTCTTT,CASNIGGAEREAFF,TRBV7-9,.,14,TRBJ1-1,.
TGTGCCAGCAGCTTAGCAGCGGGAGCTCGTGAGACCCAGTACTTC,CASSLAAGARETQYF,TRBV7-2,TRBD2,15,TRBJ2-5,.
TGTGCCAGCAGTCCGATCTCAGCGGGGAGCACAGATACGCAGTATTTT,CASSPISAGSTDTQYF,TRBV27,TRBD2,16,TRBJ2-3,.
TGCGCCAGCAGCTCTAGGGCAGGGGCTTCCTACGAGCAGTACTTC,CASSSRAGASYEQYF,TRBV5-1,.,15,TRBJ2-7,.
TGTGCCAGTCATCGGGCAGGGCCCTATGGCTACACCTTC,CASHRAGPYGYTF,TRBV19,.,13,TRBJ1-2,once